This is a list of T cell receptor beta chains from one sample in a study of T cell responses to AZD1222 COVID-19 vaccine. Only in-frame clones appear in the TCRdb table, and some are missing; sequencing was by immunoSEQ multiplex PCR. Counted here are over 130,000 clones, around 94% occurring once; the ten biggest clones make up around 1.3%. This specimen was peripheral blood, taken on day 0 of AZD1222 vaccination. These receptors came from an adult in good health. Each CDR3 is given with its conserved first and last residue. D genes are given only for firm matches. Clone size is shown for a subset of rows, as once, few, many or a class of expanded clone.

D,J,V,size,CDR3,DNA
TRBD1,TRBJ1-5,TRBV7-2,NA,CASSYRGGQPQHF,TGTGCCAGCAGCTACAGGGGTGGACAGCCCCAGCATTTT
TRBD2,TRBJ2-2,TRBV6-6,NA,CASSYSTSGGAGELFF,TGTGCCAGCAGTTACTCGACTAGCGGGGGGGCCGGGGAGCTGTTTTTT
NA,TRBJ1-2,TRBV11-2,NA,CASSSTENYGYTF,TGTGCCAGCAGCTCAACAGAGAACTATGGCTACACCTTC
TRBD1,TRBJ2-2,TRBV2,NA,CASSGGTGDTGELFF,TGTGCCAGCAGTGGTGGGACAGGGGACACCGGGGAGCTGTTTTTT
NA,TRBJ1-2,TRBV7-2,NA,CASSSATNYGYTF,TGTGCCAGCAGCTCAGCCACTAACTATGGCTACACCTTC
NA,TRBJ2-6,TRBV9,NA,CASSVGSGANVLTF,TGTGCCAGCAGCGTGGGCTCTGGGGCCAACGTCCTGACTTTC
NA,TRBJ2-3,TRBV5-5,NA,CASSQGAGGNTDTQYF,TGTGCCAGCAGCCAGGGGGCGGGAGGGAACACAGATACGCAGTATTTT
NA,TRBJ1-2,TRBV5-4,NA,CASSRETNYGYTF,TGTGCCAGCAGCAGAGAGACTAACTATGGCTACACCTTC
TRBD1,TRBJ1-4,TRBV4-1,once,CASSQGQGDEKLFF,TGCGCCAGCAGCCAAGGACAGGGTGATGAAAAACTGTTTTTT
TRBD1,TRBJ2-5,TRBV20-1,NA,CSASRQGARETQYF,TGCAGTGCTAGTCGGCAGGGGGCGAGAGAGACCCAGTACTTC
NA,TRBJ1-2,TRBV4-1,once,CASSPERFYGYTF,TGCGCCAGCAGCCCTGAGAGGTTCTATGGCTACACCTTC
NA,TRBJ1-1,TRBV5-1,NA,CASSLAGGWTEAFF,TGCGCCAGCAGCTTGGCGGGGGGGTGGACTGAAGCTTTCTTT
NA,TRBJ1-6,TRBV19,NA,CASRAGGSYNSPLHF,TGTGCCAGTAGGGCGGGGGGCTCCTATAATTCACCCCTCCACTTT
TRBD1,TRBJ2-1,TRBV9,once,CASSEWTGGKDNEQFF,TGTGCCAGCAGCGAGTGGACAGGGGGGAAAGACAATGAGCAGTTCTTC
TRBD1,TRBJ1-2,TRBV3-1/TRBV3-2,NA,CASRPTGTGGNYGYTF,TGTGCCAGCAGACCAACCGGGACAGGGGGAAACTATGGCTACACCTTC
NA,TRBJ2-3,TRBV28,NA,CASRPPIPPEGTDTQYF,TGTGCCAGCAGACCCCCTATACCCCCAGAGGGCACAGATACGCAGTATTTT
NA,TRBJ1-2,TRBV19,once,CASRNTGTGYGYTF,TGTGCCAGTAGGAACACCGGGACCGGCTATGGCTACACCTTC
NA,TRBJ2-4,TRBV19,NA,CASSIHRAADKNIQYF,TGTGCCAGTAGTATACACAGGGCAGCAGATAAAAACATTCAGTACTTC
NA,TRBJ1-6,TRBV7-9,NA,CASSLVESPLHF,TGTGCCAGCAGCTTAGTTGAATCACCCCTCCACTTT
NA,TRBJ1-1,TRBV7-9,NA,CASSLGPLAREAFF,TGTGCCAGCAGCTTAGGTCCGCTTGCTAGGGAAGCTTTCTTT
NA,TRBJ1-2,TRBV19,NA,CASSIEGTTLDF,TGTGCCAGTAGTATAGAGGGAACAACCCTCGACTTC
TRBD1,TRBJ1-6,TRBV28,few,CASRSRTGGAHSPLHF,TGTGCCAGCAGATCCAGGACAGGGGGAGCACATTCACCCCTCCACTTT
TRBD2,TRBJ2-1,TRBV30,NA,CAWTRGLADGEQFF,TGTGCCTGGACCAGGGGACTAGCAGATGGTGAGCAGTTCTTC
TRBD1,TRBJ1-1,TRBV6-1,NA,CASSEGTGYMNTEAFF,TGTGCCAGCAGTGAAGGGACAGGGTACATGAACACTGAAGCTTTCTTT
NA,TRBJ1-3,TRBV10-3,once,CAISEPPGDPGNTIYF,TGTGCCATCAGTGAGCCCCCAGGGGATCCTGGAAACACCATATATTTT
NA,TRBJ1-6,TRBV9,NA,CASSTGSSYNSPLHF,TGTGCCAGCAGCACAGGGAGCTCCTATAATTCACCCCTCCACTTT
NA,TRBJ1-5,TRBV6-5,NA,CASSYSGWNQPQHF,TGTGCCAGCAGTTACTCAGGTTGGAATCAGCCCCAGCATTTT
NA,TRBJ1-1,TRBV19,once,CATLRGSNTEAFF,TGTGCCACCCTTAGGGGATCGAACACTGAAGCTTTCTTT
TRBD1,TRBJ1-1,TRBV3-1/TRBV3-2,NA,CASSQDPPTGVNTEAFF,TGTGCCAGCAGCCAAGATCCCCCTACAGGGGTGAACACTGAAGCTTTCTTT
TRBD1,TRBJ1-2,TRBV7-2,NA,CASSLVRSGTGAGYTF,TGTGCCAGCAGCTTAGTACGCTCCGGGACAGGGGCCGGCTACACCTTC
NA,TRBJ2-6,TRBV24-1,NA,CATMGGGAGANVLTF,TGTGCCACCATGGGGGGGGGCGCTGGGGCCAACGTCCTGACTTTC
NA,TRBJ2-2,TRBV27,NA,CASRERVVTSTGELFF,TGTGCCAGCAGGGAACGTGTAGTGACTTCCACCGGGGAGCTGTTTTTT
TRBD1,TRBJ2-1,TRBV5-1,NA,CASTTTGAYEQFF,TGCGCCAGCACCACGACAGGGGCTTATGAGCAGTTCTTC
NA,TRBJ1-6,TRBV28,NA,CASSPGTNSPLHF,TGTGCCAGCAGTCCCGGGACAAATTCACCCCTCCACTTT
NA,TRBJ1-2,TRBV4-1,once,CASSQDGAGANYGYTF,TGCGCCAGCAGCCAAGACGGCGCAGGAGCTAACTATGGCTACACCTTC
NA,TRBJ1-1,TRBV16,NA,CASSQWGGSTEAFF,TGTGCCAGCAGCCAATGGGGAGGCTCCACTGAAGCTTTCTTT
TRBD2,TRBJ2-2,TRBV6-1,NA,CASSEAPGGAGELFF,TGTGCCAGCAGTGAAGCCCCTGGGGGGGCCGGGGAGCTGTTTTTT
TRBD1,TRBJ1-1,TRBV18,NA,CASSQTQGADTEAFF,TGTGCCAGCTCACAGACACAGGGGGCGGACACTGAAGCTTTCTTT
NA,TRBJ1-2,TRBV12-3/TRBV12-4,NA,CASGFGGEGYTF,TGTGCCAGCGGGTTTGGGGGTGAGGGCTACACCTTC
NA,TRBJ1-1,TRBV4-2,NA,CASSPGGDEAFF,TGTGCCAGCAGCCCGGGGGGGGACGAAGCTTTCTTT